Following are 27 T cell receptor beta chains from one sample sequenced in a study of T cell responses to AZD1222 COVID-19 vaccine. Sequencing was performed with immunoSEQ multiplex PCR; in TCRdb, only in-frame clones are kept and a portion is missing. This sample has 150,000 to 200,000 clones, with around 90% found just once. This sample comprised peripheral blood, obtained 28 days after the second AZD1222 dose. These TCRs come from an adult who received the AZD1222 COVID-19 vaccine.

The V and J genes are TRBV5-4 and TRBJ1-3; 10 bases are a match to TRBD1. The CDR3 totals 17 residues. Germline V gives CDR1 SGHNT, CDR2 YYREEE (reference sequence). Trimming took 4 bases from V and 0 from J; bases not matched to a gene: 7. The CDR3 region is CASSAGQGLSSGNTIYF. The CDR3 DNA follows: TGTGCCAGCAGCGCGGGACAGGGGTTGAGCTCTGGAAACACCATATATTTT.

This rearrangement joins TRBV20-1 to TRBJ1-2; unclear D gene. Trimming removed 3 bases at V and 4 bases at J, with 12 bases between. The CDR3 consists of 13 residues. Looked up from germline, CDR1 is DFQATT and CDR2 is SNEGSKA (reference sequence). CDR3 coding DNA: TGCAGTGCTAGTGGACGGAACGGCTATGGCTACACCTTC. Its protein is CSASGRNGYGYTF.

The CDR3 protein is CASSIKGDLSYEQYF. CDR3 DNA: TGTGCCAGCAGCATTAAGGGGGACCTCTCCTACGAGCAGTACTTC. The rearrangement uses TRBV5-6 and TRBJ2-7, with D possibly TRBD1 on 6 matching bases. The CDR3 spans 15 residues. Trimming removed 4 bases from V and 0 bases from J, with 14 bases in between. From germline, CDR1 is SGHDT and CDR2 YYEEEE.

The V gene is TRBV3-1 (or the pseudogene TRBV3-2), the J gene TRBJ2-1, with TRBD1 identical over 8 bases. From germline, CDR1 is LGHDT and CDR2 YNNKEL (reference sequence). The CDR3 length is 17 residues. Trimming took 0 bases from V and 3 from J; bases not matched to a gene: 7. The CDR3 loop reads CASSQDGDRPHYNEQFF. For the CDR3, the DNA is TGTGCCAGCAGCCAAGATGGGGACAGGCCCCACTACAATGAGCAGTTCTTC.

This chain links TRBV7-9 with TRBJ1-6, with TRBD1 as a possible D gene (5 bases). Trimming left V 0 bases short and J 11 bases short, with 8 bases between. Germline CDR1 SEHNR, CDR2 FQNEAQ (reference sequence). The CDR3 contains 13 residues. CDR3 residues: CASSLAREAPLHF. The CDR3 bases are TGTGCCAGCAGCTTAGCCAGGGAGGCACCCCTCCACTTT.

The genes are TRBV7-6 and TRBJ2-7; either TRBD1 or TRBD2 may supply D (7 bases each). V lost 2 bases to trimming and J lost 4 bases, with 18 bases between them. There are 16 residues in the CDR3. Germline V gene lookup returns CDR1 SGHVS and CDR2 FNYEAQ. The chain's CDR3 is CASSLHPGGQSYEQYF. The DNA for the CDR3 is TGTGCCAGCAGCTTACACCCGGGGGGACAGAGTTACGAGCAGTACTTC.

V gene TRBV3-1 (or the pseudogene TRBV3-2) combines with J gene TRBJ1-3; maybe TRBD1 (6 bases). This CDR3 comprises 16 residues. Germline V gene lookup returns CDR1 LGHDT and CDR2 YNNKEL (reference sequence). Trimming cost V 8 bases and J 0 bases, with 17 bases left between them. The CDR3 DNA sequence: TGTGCCAGCTCAACCGGGACAAAAAACTCTGGAAACACCATATATTTT. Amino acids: CASSTGTKNSGNTIYF.

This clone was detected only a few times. This CDR3 reads CASSVGTGDSGNTIYF. The CDR3 region has the DNA TGTGCCAGCAGCGTAGGAACAGGCGACTCTGGAAACACCATATATTTT. This rearrangement joins TRBV9 to TRBJ1-3; perhaps TRBD1 as D (5 bases). CDR1 and CDR2 (germline): SGDLS, YYNGEE. The CDR3 is made up of 16 amino acids. V lost 0 bases and J lost 0, with 10 bases in between. The entire variable domain, with the rest obtained from reference TRBV9 and TRBJ1-3, is as follows: DSGVTQTPKHLITATGQRVTLRCSPRSGDLSVYWYQQSLDQGLQFLIQYYNGEERAKGNILERFSAQQFPDLHSELNLSSLELGDSALYFCASSVGTGDSGNTIYFGEGSWLTVV.

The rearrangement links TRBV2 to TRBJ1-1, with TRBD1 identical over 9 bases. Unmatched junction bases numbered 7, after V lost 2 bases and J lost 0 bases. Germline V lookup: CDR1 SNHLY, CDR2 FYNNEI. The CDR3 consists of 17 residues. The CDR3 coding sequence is TGTGCCAGCAGTGAAAGTACAGGGGGCTCCGTGAACACTGAAGCTTTCTTT. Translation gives CASSESTGGSVNTEAFF.

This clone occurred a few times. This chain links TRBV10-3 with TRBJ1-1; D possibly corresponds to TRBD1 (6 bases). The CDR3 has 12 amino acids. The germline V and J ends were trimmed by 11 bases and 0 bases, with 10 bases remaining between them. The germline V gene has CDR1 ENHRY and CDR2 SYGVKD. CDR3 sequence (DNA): TGTGCCGTAGGACAGATGAACACTGAAGCTTTCTTT. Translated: CAVGQMNTEAFF.

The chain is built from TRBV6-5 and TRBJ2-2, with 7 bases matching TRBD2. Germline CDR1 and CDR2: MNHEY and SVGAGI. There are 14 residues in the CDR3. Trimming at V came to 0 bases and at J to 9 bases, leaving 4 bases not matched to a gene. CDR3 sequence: CASSYSGGLWELFF. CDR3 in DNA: TGTGCCAGCAGTTACTCGGGGGGGTTGTGGGAGCTGTTTTTT.

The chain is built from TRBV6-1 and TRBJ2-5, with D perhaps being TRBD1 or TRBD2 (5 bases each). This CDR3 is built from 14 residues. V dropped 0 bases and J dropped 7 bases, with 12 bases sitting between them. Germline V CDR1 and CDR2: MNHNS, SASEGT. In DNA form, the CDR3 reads TGTGCCAGCAGTGAAGCCCCTGGGGCGGGGACCCAGTACTTC. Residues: CASSEAPGAGTQYF.

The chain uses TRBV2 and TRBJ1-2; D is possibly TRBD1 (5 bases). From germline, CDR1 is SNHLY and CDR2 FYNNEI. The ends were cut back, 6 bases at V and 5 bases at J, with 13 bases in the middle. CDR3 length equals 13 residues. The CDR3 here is CASSPQGTYGYTF. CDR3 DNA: TGTGCCAGCAGCCCTCAGGGAACTTATGGCTACACCTTC.

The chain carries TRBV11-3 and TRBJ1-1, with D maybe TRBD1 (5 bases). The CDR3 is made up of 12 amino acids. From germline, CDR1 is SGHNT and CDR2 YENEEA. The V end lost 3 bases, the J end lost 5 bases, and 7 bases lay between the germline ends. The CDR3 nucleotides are TGTGCCAGCAGCTTGCGGGGGACTGAAGCTTTCTTT. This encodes CASSLRGTEAFF. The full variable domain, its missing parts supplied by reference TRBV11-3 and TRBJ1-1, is EAGVVQSPRYKIIEKKQPVAFWCNPISGHNTLYWYLQNLGQGPELLIRYENEEAVDDSQLPKDRFSAERLKGVDSTLKIQPAELGDSAVYLCASSLRGTEAFFGQGTRLTVV.

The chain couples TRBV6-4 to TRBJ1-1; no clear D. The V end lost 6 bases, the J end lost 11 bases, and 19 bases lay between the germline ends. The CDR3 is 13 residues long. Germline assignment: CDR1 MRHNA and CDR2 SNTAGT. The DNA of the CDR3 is TGTGCCAGCAGCCCCGGGGAGGGAGTGAGGGCTTTCTTT. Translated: CASSPGEGVRAFF.

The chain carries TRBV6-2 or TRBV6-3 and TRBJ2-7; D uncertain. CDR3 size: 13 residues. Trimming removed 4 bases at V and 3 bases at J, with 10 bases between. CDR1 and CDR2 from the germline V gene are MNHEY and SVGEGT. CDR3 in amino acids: CASSSNRLYEQYF. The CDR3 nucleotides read TGTGCCAGCAGTTCTAACAGACTCTACGAGCAGTACTTC.

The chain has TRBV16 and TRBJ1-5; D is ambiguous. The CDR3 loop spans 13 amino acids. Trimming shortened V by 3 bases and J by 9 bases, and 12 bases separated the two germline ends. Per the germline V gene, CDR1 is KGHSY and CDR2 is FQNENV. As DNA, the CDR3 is TGTGCCAGCAGCCAGACTAACGATGGGCCCCAGCATTTT. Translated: CASSQTNDGPQHF.

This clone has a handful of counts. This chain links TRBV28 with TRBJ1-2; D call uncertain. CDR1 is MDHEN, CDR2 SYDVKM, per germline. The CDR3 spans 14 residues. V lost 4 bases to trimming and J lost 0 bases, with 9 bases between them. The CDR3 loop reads CASSSGWANYGYTF. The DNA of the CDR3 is TGTGCCAGCAGTTCCGGTTGGGCTAACTATGGCTACACCTTC.

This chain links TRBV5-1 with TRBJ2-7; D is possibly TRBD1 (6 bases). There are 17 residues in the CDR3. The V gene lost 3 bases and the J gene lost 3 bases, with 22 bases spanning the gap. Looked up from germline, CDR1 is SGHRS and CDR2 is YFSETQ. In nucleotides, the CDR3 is TGCGCCAGCAGCTCGGACCACCTCACAGGGACACTCTACGAGCAGTACTTC. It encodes CASSSDHLTGTLYEQYF.

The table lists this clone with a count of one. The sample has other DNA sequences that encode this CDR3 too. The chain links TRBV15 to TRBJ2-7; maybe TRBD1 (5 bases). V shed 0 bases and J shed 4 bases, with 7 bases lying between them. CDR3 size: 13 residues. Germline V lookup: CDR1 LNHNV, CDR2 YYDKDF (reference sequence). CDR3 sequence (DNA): TGTGCCACCAGCAGAGATAAGGGGTACGAGCAGTACTTC. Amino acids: CATSRDKGYEQYF.

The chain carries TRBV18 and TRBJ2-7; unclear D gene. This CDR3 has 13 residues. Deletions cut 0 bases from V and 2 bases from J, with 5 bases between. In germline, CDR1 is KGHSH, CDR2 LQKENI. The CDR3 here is CASSPPETYEQYF. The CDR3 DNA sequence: TGTGCCAGCTCACCACCAGAAACCTACGAGCAGTACTTC.

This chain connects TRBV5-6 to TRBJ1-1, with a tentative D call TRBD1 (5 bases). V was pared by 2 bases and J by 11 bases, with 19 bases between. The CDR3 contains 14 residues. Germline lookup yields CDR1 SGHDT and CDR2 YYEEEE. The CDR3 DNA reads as TGTGCCAGCAGCTTTAGATCGGAGGGGATGGTGGCTTTCTTT. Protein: CASSFRSEGMVAFF.

This CDR3 reads CASSRTGEWEKLFF. CDR3 DNA: TGTGCCAGCAGCCGGACAGGGGAGTGGGAAAAACTGTTTTTT. The rearrangement uses TRBV7-2 and TRBJ1-4; TRBD1 matches at 9 bases. CDR3 size: 14 residues. CDR1 and CDR2 from the germline V gene are SGHTA and FQGNSA. V lost 5 bases and J lost 8; bases outside the gene matches: 6.

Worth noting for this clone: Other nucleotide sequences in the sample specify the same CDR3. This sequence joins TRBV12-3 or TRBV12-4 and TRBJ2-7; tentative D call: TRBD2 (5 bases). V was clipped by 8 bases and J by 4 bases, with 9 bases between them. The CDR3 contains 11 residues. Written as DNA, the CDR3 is TGTGCCAGCTCTCGGGGTTACGAGCAGTACTTC. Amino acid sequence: CASSRGYEQYF.

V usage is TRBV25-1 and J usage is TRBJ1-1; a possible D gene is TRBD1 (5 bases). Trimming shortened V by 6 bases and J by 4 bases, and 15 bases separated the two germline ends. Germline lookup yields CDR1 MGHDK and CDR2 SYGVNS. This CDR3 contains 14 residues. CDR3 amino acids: CASRSGGDPTEAFF. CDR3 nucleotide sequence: TGTGCCAGCAGATCGGGGGGGGACCCCACTGAAGCTTTCTTT.

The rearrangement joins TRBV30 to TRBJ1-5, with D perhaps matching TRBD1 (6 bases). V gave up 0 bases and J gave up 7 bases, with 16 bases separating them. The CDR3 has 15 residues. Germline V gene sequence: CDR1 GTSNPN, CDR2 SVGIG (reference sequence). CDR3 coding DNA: TGTGCCTGGAGTGTAGCCGACAGGCGCGGGCAGCCCCAGCATTTT. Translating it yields CAWSVADRRGQPQHF.

Here the CDR3 DNA reads TGTGCCAGCAGCCCCTTAGGGACAGGGGGCGAAAGGGGGGAGCTGTTTTTT. Its translation is CASSPLGTGGERGELFF. The chain employs TRBV13 and TRBJ2-2; TRBD1 matches 12 bases. Unmatched junction bases numbered 12, after V lost 5 bases and J lost 8 bases. CDR3 length: 17 residues. Per germline, CDR1 PRHDT and CDR2 FYEKMQ (reference sequence).